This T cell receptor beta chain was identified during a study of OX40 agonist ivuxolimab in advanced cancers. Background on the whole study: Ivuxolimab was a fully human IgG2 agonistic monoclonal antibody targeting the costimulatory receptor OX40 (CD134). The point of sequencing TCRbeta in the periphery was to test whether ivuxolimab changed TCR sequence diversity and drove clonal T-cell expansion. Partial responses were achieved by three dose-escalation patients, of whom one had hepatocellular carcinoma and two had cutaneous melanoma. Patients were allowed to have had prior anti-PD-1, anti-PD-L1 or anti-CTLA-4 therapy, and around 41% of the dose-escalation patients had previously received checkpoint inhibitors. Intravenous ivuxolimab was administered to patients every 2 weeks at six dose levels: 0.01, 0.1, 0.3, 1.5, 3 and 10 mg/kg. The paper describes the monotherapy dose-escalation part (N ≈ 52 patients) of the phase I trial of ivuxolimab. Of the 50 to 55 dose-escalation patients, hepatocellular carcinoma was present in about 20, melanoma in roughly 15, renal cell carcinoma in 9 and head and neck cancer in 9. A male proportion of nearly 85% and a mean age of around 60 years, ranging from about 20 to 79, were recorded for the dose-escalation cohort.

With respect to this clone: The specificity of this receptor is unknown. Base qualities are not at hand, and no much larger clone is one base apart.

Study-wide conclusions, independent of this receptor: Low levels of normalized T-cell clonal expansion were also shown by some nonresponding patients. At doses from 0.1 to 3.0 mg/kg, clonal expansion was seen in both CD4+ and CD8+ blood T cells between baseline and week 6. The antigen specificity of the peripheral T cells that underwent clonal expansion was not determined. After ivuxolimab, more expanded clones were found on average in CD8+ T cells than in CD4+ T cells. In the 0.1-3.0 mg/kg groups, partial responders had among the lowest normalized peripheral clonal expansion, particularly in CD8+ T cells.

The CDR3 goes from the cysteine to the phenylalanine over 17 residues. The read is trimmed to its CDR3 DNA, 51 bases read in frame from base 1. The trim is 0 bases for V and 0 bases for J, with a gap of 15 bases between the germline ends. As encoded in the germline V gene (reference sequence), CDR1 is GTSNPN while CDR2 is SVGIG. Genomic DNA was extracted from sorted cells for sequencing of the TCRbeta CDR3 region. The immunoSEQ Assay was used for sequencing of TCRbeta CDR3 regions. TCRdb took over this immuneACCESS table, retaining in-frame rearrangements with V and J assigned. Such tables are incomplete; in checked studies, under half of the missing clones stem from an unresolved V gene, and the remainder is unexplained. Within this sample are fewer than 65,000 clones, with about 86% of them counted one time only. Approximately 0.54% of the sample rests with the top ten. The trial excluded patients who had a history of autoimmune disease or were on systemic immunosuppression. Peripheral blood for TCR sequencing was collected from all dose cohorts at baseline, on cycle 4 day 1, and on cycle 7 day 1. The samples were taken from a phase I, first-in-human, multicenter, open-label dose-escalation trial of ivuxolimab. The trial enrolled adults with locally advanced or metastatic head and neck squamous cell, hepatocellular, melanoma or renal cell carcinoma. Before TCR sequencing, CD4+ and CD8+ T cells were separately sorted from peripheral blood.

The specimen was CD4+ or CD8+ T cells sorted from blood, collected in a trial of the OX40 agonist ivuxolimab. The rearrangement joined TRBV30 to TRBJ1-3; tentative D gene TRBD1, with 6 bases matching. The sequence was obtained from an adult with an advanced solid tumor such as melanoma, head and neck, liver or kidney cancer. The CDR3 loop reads CAWSVSATGISGNTIYF. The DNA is TGTGCCTGGAGTGTAAGTGCGACAGGAATCTCTGGAAACACCATATATTTT.